A single sample is the source of the 7 T cell receptor beta chains below, sequenced in a study of cytomegalovirus exposure and HLA in healthy donors. The PCR employed 60 Vbeta primers together with 13 Jbeta primers. Sequencing used immunoSEQ multiplex PCR; TCRdb keeps in-frame clones, though not all of them. Seen here are some 120,000 clones, about three quarters observed once, and the top ten hold approximately 0.93%. Sample: PBMCs. These receptor sequences come from a human donor in good health.

A few counts support this clone. V and J are TRBV6-5 and TRBJ1-3; D ambiguous. Looked up from germline, CDR1 is MNHEY and CDR2 is SVGAGI. With 6 bases removed from V and 7 bases from J, the gap between germline ends came to 16 bases. The CDR3 runs to 14 residues. CDR3 loop: CASSLFGEGNTIYF. CDR3 bases: TGTGCCAGCAGCCTTTTCGGGGAAGGGAACACCATATATTTT.

The J gene is TRBJ2-7, the V gene TRBV4-2; 9 positions agree with TRBD2. The trim removed 4 bases at V and 0 bases at J, leaving 1 base unmatched. This CDR3 is built from 14 residues. Germline V gene sequence: CDR1 LGHNA, CDR2 YNFKEQ. In DNA form, the CDR3 reads TGTGCCAGCAGCCCTAGCGGGGTCTCCTACGAGCAGTACTTC. Translating it yields CASSPSGVSYEQYF.

The chain combines TRBV6-4 with TRBJ1-5; D is uncertain. CDR1 is MRHNA and CDR2 is SNTAGT in the germline V gene. V was cut by 11 bases and J by 2 bases, with 16 bases left in between. The CDR3 is 14 amino acids. The CDR3 nucleotides read TGTGCCCAGGTTGACCCCCTGGGCAATCAGCCCCAGCATTTT. It codes for CAQVDPLGNQPQHF.

V usage is TRBV5-1 and J usage is TRBJ2-3; TRBD1 aligns across 8 bases. This CDR3 spans 14 amino acids. The V and J ends lost 6 bases and 4 bases, in that order; junction bases with no gene match: 7. CDR1 SGHRS and CDR2 YFSETQ come from the germline V gene. Here the CDR3 DNA reads TGCGCCAGCACAGGGGCAGGGGGCGCAGATACGCAGTATTTT. Translating it yields CASTGAGGADTQYF.

The table lists this clone with a count of one. The chain joins TRBV2 to TRBJ1-5, with a possible D match to TRBD1 (5 bases). Trimming took 6 bases from V and 6 from J, leaving 18 bases between them. CDR1 and CDR2 from the germline V gene are SNHLY and FYNNEI. This CDR3 region has 15 residues. CDR3 residues: CASSLRGVQSQPQHF. The CDR3 DNA sequence: TGTGCCAGCAGCTTACGGGGGGTTCAGAGTCAGCCCCAGCATTTT.

This sequence joins TRBV27 and TRBJ1-2; 9 nucleotides line up with TRBD1. This CDR3 comprises 16 residues. The germline CDR1 and CDR2 sequences are MNHEY and SMNVEV (reference sequence). The V gene end was trimmed by 5 bases and the J gene end by 2 bases; junction bases not matched to a gene: 9. CDR3 nucleotide sequence: TGTGCCAGCAGTGCGTCCCGGGACAGGGTGAACTATGGCTACACCTTC. Translating gives CASSASRDRVNYGYTF.

The CDR3 DNA reads TGCAGCGTTGCCCGGGAGGATGGGGCCAACGTCCTGACTTTC. Protein: CSVAREDGANVLTF. The V and J genes are TRBV29-1 and TRBJ2-6, with TRBD2 matching 7 bases. Germline values: CDR1 SQVTM, CDR2 ANQGSEA. CDR3 length: 14 amino acids. The V gene end was trimmed by 4 bases and the J gene end by 3 bases; junction bases not matched to a gene: 3. Complete variable domain (other parts from reference TRBV29-1 and TRBJ2-6): SAVISQKPSRDICQRGTSLTIQCQVDSQVTMMFWYRQQPGQSLTLIATANQGSEATYESGFVIDKFPISRPNLTFSTLTVSNMSPEDSSIYLCSVAREDGANVLTFGAGSRLTVL.